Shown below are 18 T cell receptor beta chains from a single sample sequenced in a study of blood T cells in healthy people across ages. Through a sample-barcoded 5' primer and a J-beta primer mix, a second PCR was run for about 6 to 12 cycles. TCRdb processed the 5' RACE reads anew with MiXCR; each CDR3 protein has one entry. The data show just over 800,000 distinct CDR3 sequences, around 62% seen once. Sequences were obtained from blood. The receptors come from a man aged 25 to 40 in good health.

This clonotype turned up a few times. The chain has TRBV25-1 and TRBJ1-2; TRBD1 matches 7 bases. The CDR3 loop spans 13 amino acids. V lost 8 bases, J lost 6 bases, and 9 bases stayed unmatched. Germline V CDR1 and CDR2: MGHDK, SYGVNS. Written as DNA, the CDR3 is TGTGCCAGCGGTGGACAGGATGCGAATGGCTACACCTTC. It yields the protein CASGGQDANGYTF.

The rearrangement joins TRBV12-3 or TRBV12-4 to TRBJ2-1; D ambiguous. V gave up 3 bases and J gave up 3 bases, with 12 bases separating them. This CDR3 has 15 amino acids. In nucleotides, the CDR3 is TGTGCCAGCAGTTTTTCAGCCTTAGTCTACAATGAGCAGTTCTTC. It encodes CASSFSALVYNEQFF.

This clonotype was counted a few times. The DNA of the CDR3 is TGTGCCAGCAGTCCTCATAGTCGGCAAGAGACCCAGTACTTC. As protein: CASSPHSRQETQYF. The genes are TRBV12-3 or TRBV12-4 and TRBJ2-5; D remains unclear. Trimming stripped 5 bases from V and 2 bases from J, with 12 bases between. CDR3 length: 14 residues.

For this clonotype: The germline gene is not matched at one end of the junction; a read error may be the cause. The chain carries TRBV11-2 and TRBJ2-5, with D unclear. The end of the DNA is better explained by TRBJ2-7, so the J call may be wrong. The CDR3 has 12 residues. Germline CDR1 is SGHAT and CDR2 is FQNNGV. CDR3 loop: CVSSLNPVEQYF. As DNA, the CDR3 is TGTGTCAGCAGCTTAAACCCCGTCGAGCAGTACTTC.

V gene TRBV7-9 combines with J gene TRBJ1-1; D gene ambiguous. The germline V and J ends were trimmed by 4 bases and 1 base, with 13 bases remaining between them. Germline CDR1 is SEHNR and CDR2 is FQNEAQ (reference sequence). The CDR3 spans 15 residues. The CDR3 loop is CASSSVGTSNTEAFF. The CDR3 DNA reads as TGTGCCAGCAGCTCTGTAGGCACCTCGAACACTGAAGCTTTCTTT.

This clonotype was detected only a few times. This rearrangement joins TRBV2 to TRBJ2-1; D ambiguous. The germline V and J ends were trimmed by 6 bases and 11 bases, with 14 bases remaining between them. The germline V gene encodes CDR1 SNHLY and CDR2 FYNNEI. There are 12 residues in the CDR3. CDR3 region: CASRISTLQQFF. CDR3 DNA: TGTGCCAGCAGGATCTCGACTCTCCAGCAGTTCTTC.

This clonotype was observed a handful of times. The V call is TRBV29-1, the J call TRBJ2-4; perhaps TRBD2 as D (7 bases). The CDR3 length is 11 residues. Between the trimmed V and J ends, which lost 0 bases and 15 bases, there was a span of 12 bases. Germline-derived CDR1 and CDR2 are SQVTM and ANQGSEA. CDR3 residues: CSVEEGGVPYF. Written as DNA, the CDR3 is TGCAGCGTTGAAGAAGGGGGGGTTCCGTACTTC.

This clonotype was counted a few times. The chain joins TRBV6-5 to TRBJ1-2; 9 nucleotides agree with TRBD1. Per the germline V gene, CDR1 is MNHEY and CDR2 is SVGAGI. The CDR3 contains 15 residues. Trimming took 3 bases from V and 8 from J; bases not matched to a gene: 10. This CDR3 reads CASSYMSGQGRGYTF. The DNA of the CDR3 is TGTGCCAGCAGTTATATGTCGGGACAGGGTCGAGGCTACACCTTC.

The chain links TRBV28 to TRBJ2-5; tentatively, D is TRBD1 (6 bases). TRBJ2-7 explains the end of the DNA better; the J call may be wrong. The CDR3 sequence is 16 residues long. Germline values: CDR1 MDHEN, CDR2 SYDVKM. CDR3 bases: TGTGCCAGCTCCTTGCTGGGGCAGGGGACACCCTACGAGCAGTACTTC. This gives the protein CASSLLGQGTPYEQYF.

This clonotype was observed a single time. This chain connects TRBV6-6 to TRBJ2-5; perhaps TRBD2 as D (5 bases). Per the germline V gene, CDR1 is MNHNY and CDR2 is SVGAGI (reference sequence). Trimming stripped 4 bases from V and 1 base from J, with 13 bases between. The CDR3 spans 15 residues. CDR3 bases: TGTGCCAGCAGTTCCATCAGAGGGTCCCAAGAGACCCAGTACTTC. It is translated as CASSSIRGSQETQYF.

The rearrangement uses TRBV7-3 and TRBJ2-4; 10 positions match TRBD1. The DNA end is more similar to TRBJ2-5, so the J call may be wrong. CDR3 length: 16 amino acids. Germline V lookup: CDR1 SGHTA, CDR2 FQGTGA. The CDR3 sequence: CASSSTVGQGLETQYF. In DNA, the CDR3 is TGTGCCAGCAGCTCGACTGTGGGACAGGGGCTGGAGACCCAGTACTTC.

As DNA, the CDR3 is TGTGCCAGCAGTTCGCTCGGGACAGGGGGCGGAGATACGCAGTATTTT. Translating it yields CASSSLGTGGGDTQYF. V is TRBV6-5 and J is TRBJ2-3; 12 bases map to TRBD1. Germline lookup yields CDR1 MNHEY and CDR2 SVGAGI. This CDR3 spans 16 amino acids. The ends lost 4 bases at V and 5 bases at J; junction bases unmatched: 7.

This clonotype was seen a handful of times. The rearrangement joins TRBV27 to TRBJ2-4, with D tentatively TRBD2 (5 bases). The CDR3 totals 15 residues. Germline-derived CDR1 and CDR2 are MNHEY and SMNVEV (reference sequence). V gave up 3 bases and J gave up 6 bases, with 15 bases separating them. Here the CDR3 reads CASSFVGEGRNIQYF. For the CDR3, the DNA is TGTGCCAGCAGTTTCGTGGGTGAGGGTCGAAACATTCAGTACTTC.

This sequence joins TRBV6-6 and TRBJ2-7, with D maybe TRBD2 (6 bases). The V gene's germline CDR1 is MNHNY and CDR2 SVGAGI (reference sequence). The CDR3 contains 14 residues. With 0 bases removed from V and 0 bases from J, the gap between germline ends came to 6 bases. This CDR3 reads CASSYSTSSYEQYF. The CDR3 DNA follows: TGTGCCAGCAGTTACTCGACTAGCTCCTACGAGCAGTACTTC.

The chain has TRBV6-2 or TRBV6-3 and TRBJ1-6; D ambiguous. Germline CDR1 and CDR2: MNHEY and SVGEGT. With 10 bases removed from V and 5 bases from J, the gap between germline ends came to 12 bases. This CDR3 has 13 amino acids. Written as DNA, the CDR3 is TGTGCCAACGACTGTCGGGATAATTCACCCCTCCACTTT. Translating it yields CANDCRDNSPLHF.

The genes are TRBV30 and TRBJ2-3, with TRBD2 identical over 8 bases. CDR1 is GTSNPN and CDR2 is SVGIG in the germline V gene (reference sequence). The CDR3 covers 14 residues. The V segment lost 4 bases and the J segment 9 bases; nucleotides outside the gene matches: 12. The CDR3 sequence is CAWTLGLAIETQYF. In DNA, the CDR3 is TGTGCCTGGACCCTTGGACTAGCAATAGAGACGCAGTATTTT.

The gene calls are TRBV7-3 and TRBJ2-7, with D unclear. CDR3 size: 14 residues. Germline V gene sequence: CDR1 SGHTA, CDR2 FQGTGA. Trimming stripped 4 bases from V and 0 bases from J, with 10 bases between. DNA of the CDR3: TGTGCCAGCAGCTATCCCAGGAGCTCCTACGAGCAGTACTTC. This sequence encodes CASSYPRSSYEQYF. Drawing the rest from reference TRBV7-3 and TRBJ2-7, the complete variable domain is GAGVSQTPSNKVTEKGKYVELRCDPISGHTALYWYRQSLGQGPEFLIYFQGTGAADDSGLPNDRFFAVRPEGSVSTLKIQRTERGDSAVYLCASSYPRSSYEQYFGPGTRLTVT.

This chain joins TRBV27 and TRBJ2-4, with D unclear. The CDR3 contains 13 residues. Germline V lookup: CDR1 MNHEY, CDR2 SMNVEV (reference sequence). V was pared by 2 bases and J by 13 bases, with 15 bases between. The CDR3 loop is CASSLEGSFGQYF. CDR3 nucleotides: TGTGCCAGCAGTTTAGAAGGGTCGTTCGGGCAGTACTTC.